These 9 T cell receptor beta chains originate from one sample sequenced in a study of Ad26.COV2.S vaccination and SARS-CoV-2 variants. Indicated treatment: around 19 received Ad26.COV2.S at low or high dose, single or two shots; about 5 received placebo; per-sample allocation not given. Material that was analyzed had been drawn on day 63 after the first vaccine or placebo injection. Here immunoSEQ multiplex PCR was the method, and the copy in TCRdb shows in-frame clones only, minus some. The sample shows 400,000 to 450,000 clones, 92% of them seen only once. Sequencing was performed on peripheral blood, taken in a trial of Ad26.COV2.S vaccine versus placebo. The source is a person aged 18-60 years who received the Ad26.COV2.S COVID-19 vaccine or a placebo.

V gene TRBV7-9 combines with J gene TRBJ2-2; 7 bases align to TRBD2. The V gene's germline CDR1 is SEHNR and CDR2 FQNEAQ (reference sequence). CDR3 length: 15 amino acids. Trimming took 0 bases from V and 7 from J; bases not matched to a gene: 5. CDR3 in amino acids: CASSLARGSIGELFF. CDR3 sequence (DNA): TGTGCCAGCAGCTTAGCGCGGGGGTCGATCGGGGAGCTGTTTTTT.

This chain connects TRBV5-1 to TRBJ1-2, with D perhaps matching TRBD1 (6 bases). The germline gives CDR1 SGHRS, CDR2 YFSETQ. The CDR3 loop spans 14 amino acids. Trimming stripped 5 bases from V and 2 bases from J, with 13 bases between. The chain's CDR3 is CASSAGGGNYGYTF. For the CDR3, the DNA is TGCGCCAGCAGTGCAGGAGGGGGGAACTATGGCTACACCTTC.

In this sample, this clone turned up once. The CDR3 region is CASSLGTSNTEAFF. The CDR3 DNA reads TGCGCCAGCAGCCTCGGGACATCGAACACTGAAGCTTTCTTT. This chain connects TRBV4-1 to TRBJ1-1, with D perhaps TRBD1 (6 bases). CDR1 is MGHRA, CDR2 YSYEKL, per germline. The V and J ends lost 4 bases and 1 base respectively, with 10 bases between them. The CDR3 totals 14 residues.

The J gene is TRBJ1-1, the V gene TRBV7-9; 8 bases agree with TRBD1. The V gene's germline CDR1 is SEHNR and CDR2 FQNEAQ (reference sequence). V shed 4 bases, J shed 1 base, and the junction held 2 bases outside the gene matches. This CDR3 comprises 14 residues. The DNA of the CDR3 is TGTGCCAGCAGCTCGGGGACAGGGAACACTGAAGCTTTCTTT. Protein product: CASSSGTGNTEAFF.

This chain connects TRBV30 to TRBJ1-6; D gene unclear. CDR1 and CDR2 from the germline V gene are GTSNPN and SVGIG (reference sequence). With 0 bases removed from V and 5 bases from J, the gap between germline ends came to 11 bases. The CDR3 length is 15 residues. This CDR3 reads CAWSVIQLNNSPLHF. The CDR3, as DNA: TGTGCCTGGAGTGTTATACAGCTGAATAATTCACCCCTCCACTTT.

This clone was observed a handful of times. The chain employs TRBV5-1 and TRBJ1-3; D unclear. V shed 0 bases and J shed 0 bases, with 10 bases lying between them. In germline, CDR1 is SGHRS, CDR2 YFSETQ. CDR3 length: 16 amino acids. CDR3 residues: CASSLDLTYSGNTIYF. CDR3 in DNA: TGCGCCAGCAGCTTGGATCTGACCTACTCTGGAAACACCATATATTTT.

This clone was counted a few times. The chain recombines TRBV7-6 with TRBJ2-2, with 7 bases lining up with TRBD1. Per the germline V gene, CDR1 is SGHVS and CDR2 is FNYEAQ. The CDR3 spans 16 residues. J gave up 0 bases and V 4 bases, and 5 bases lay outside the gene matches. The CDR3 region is CASSSTGTANTGELFF. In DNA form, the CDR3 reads TGTGCCAGCAGCTCGACCGGGACAGCGAACACCGGGGAGCTGTTTTTT.

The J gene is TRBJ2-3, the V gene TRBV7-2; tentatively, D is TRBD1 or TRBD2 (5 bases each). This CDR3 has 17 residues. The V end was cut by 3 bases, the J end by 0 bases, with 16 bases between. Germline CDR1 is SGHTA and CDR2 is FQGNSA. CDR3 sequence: CASSFPRDPGSTDTQYF. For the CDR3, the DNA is TGTGCCAGCAGCTTTCCACGGGACCCCGGTAGCACAGATACGCAGTATTTT.

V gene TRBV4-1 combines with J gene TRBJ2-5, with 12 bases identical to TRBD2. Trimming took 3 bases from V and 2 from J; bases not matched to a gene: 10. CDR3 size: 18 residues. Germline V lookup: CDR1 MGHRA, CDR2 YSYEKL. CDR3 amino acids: CASSQIGLAGWGQETQYF. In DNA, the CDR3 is TGCGCCAGCAGCCAGATCGGACTAGCGGGGTGGGGACAAGAGACCCAGTACTTC.